Listed here is a single T cell receptor (beta chain). What it binds is unknown. Some clones are missing from TCRdb's copy, which holds only in-frame ones; the method was immunoSEQ multiplex PCR. The table has around 450,000 clones, approximately 92% seen once. Described treatment: around 19 received Ad26.COV2.S at low or high dose, single or two shots; about 5 received placebo; per-sample allocation not given. The samples were gathered on day 63 after the first injection of vaccine or placebo. The CDR3 runs to 18 residues. CDR1 and CDR2 from the germline V gene are SGHDT and YYEEEE. Trimming left V 0 bases short and J 5 bases short, with 21 bases between. The source of the sample is a study of Ad26.COV2.S vaccination and SARS-CoV-2 variants. General study points: Those who received the vaccine showed greater spike-specific TCR breadth than those given placebo.

The sequenced sample was peripheral blood, obtained in a trial of Ad26.COV2.S vaccine versus placebo. The chain uses TRBV5-6 and TRBJ1-5, with a tentative D call TRBD1 (5 bases). The TCR sequence derives from a person between 18 and 60 years old who received the Ad26.COV2.S COVID-19 vaccine or a placebo. CDR3 loop: CASSLAGLGISGDQPQHF. The DNA of the CDR3 is TGTGCCAGCAGCTTGGCCGGCTTAGGGATCTCGGGGGATCAGCCCCAGCATTTT. The whole variable domain, filled in from reference TRBV5-6 and TRBJ1-5, reads DAGVTQSPTHLIKTRGQQVTLRCSPKSGHDTVSWYQQALGQGPQFIFQYYEEEERQRGNFPDRFSGHQFPNYSSELNVNALLLGDSALYLCASSLAGLGISGDQPQHFGDGTRLSIL.